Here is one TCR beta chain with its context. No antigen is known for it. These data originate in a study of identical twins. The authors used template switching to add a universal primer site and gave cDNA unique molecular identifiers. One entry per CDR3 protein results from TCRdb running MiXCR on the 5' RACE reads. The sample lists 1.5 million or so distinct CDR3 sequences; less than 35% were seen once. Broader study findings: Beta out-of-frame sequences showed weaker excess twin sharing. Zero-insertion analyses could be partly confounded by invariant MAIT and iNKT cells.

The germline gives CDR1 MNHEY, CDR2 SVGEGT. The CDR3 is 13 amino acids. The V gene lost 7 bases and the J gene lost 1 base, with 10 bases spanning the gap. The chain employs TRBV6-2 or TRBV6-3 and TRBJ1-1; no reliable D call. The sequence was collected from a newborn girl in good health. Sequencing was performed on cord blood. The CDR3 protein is CASIHYKNTEAFF. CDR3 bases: TGTGCCAGCATCCATTACAAGAACACTGAAGCTTTCTTT.